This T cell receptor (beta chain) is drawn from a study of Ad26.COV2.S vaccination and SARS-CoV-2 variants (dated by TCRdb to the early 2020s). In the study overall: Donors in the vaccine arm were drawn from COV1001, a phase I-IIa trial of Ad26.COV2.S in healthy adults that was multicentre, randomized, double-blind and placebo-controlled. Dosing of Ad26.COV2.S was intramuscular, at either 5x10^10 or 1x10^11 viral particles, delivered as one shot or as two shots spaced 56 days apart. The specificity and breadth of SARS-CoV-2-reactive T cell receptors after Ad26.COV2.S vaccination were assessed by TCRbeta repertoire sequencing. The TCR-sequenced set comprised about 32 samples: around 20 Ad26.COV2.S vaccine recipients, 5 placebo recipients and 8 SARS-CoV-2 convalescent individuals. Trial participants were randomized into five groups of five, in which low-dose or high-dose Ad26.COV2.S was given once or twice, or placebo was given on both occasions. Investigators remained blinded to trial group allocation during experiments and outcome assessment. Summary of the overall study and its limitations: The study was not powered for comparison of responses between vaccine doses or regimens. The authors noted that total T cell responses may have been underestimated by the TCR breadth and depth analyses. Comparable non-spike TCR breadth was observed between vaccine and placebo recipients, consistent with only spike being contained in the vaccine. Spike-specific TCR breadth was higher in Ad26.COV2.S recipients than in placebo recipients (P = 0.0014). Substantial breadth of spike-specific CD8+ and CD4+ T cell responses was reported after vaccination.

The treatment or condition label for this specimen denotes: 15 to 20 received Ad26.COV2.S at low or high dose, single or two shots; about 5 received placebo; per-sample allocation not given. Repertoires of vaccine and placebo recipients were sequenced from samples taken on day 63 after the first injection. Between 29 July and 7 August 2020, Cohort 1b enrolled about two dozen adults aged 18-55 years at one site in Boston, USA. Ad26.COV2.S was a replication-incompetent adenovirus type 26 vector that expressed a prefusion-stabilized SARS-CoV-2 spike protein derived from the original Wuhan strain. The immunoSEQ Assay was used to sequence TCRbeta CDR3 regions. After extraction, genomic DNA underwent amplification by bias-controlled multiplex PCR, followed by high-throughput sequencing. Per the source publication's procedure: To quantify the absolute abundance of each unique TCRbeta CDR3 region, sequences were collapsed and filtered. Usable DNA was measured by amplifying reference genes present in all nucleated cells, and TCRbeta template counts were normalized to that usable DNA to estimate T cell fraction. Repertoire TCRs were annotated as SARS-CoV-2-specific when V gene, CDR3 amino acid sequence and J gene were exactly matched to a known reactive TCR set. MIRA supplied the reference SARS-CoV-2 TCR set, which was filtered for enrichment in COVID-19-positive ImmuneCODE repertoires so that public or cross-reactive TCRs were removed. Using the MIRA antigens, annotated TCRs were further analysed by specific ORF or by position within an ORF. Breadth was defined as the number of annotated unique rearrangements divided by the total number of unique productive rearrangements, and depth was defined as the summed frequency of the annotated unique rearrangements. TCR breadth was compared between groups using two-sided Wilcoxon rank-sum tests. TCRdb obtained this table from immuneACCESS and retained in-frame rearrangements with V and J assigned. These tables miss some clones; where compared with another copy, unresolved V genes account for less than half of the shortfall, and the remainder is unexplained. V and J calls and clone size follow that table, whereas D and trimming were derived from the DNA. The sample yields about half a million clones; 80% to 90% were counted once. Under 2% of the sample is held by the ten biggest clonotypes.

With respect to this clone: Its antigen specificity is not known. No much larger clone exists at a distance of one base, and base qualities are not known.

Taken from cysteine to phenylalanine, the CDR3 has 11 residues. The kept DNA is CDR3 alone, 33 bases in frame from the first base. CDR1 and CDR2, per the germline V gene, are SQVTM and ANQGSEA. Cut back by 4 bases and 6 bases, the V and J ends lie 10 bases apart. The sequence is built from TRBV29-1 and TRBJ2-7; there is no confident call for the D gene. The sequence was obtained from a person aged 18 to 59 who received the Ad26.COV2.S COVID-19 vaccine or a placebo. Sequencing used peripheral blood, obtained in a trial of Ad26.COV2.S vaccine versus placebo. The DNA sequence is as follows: TGCAGCGTTGGGGCCCCTGGCGAGCAGTACTTC. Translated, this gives CSVGAPGEQYF.